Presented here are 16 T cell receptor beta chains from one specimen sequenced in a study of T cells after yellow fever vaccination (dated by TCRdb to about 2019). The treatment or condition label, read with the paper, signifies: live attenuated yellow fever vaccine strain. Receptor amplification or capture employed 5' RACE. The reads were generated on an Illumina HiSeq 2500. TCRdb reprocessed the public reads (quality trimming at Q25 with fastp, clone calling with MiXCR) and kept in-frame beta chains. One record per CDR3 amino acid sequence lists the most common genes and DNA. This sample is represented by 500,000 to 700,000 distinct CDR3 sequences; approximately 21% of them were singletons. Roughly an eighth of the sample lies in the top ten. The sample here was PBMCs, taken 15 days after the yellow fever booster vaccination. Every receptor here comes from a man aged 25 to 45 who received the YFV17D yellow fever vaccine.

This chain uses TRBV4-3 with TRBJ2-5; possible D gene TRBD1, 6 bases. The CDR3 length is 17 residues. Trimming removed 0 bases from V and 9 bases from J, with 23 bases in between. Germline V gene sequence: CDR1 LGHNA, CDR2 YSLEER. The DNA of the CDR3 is TGCGCCAGCAGCCAAGAACAGATGGGGGCGATCGGTCAGGCCCAGTACTTC. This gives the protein CASSQEQMGAIGQAQYF.

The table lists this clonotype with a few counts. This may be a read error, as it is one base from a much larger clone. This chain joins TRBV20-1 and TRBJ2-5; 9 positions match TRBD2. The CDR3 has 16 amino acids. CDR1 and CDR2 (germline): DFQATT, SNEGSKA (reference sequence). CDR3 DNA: TGCTGTGCTAGAGCGATGCAGACTAGCGGCCAAGAGACCCAGTACTTC. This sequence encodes CCARAMQTSGQETQYF.

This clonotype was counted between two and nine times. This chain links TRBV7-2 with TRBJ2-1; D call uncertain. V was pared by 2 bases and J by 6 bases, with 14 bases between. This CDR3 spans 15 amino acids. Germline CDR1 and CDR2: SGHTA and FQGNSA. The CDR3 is CASSLSQTAANEQFF. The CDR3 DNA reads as TGTGCCAGCAGCTTATCACAAACCGCGGCCAATGAGCAGTTCTTC. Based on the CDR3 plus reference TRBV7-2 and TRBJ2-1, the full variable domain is GAGVSQSPSNKVTEKGKDVELRCDPISGHTALYWYRQSLGQGLEFLIYFQGNSAPDKSGLPSDRFSAERTGGSVSTLTIQRTQQEDSAVYLCASSLSQTAANEQFFGPGTRLTVL.

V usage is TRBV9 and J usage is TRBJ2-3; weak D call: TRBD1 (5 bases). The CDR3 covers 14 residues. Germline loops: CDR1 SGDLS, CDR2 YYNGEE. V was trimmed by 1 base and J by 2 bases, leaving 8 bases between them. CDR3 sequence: CASSVRQNTDTQYF. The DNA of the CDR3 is TGTGCCAGCAGCGTAAGACAGAACACAGATACGCAGTATTTT.

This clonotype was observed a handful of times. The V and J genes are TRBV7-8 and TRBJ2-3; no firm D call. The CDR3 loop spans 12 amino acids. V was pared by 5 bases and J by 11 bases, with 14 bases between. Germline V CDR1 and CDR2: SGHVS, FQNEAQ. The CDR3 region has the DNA TGTGCCAGCAGCCCTATATCGGCGTTGCAGTATTTT. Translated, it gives CASSPISALQYF.

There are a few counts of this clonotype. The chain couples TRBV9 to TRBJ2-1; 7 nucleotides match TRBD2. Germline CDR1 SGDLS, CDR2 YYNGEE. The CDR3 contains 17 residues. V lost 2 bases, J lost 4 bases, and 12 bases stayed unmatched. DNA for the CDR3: TGTGCCAGCAGCGTTAGTGACGGGAGGTTACTTTACAATGAGCAGTTCTTC. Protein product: CASSVSDGRLLYNEQFF.

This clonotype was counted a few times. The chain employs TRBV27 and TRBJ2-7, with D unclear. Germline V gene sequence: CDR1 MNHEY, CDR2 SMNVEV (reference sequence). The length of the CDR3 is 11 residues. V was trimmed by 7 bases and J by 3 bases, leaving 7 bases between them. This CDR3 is CASMSDYEQYF. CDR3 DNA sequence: TGTGCCAGCATGAGTGACTACGAGCAGTACTTC.

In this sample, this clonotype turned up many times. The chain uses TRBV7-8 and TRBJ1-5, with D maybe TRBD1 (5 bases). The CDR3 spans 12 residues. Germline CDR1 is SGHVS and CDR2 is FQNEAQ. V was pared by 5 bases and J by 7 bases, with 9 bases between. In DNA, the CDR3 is TGTGCCAGCAGCCACGGGGGGCAGCCCCAGCATTTT. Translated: CASSHGGQPQHF.

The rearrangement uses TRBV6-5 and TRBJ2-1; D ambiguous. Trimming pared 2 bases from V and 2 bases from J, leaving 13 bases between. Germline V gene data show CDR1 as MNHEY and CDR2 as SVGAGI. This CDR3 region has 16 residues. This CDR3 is CASSYGPLGPYNEQFF. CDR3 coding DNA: TGTGCCAGCAGTTACGGGCCCCTTGGACCCTACAATGAGCAGTTCTTC.

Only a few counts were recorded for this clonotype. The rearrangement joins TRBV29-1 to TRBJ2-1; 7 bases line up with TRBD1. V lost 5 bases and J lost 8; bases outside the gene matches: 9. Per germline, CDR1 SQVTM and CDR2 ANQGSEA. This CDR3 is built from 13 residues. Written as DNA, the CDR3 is TGCAGCGTTCCGGTCTCAGGGGGATATGAGCAGTTCTTC. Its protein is CSVPVSGGYEQFF.

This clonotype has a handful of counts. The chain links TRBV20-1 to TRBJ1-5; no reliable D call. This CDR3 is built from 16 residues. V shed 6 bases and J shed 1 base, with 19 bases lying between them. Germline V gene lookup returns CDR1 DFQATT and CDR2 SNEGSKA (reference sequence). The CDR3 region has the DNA TGCAGTGCAAAGACATTCCAAACTGGGAGCAATCAGCCCCAGCATTTT. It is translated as CSAKTFQTGSNQPQHF.

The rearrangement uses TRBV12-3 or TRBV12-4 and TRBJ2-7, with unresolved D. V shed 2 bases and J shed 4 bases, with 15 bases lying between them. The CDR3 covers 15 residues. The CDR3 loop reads CASSLWEERGYEQYF. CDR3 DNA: TGTGCCAGCAGTTTATGGGAAGAGCGTGGGTACGAGCAGTACTTC.

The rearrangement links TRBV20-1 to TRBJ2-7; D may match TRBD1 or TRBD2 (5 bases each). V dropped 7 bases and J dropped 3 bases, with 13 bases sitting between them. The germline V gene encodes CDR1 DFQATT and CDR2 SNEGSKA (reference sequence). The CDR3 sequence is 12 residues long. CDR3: CSVGDGDYEQYF. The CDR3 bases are TGCAGTGTAGGGGACGGTGACTACGAGCAGTACTTC.

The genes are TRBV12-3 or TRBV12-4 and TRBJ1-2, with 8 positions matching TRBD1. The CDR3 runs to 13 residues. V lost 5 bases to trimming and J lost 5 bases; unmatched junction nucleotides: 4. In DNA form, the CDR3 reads TGTGCCAGCAGTATGGGACAGGTTTATGGCTACACCTTC. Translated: CASSMGQVYGYTF.

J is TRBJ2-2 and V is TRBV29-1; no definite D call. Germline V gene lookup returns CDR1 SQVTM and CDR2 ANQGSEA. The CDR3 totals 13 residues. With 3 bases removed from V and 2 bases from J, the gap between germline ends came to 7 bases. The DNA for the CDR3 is TGCAGCGTTGACAGCCAAAACACCGGGGAGCTGTTTTTT. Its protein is CSVDSQNTGELFF.

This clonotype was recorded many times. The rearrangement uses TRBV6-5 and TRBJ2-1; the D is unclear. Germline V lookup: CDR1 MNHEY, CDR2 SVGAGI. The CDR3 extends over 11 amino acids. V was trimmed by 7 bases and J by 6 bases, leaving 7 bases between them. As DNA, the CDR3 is TGTGCCAGCACTTGGGTCAATGAGCAGTTCTTC. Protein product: CASTWVNEQFF.